This T cell receptor beta chain derives from a study of cytomegalovirus exposure and HLA in healthy donors. Germline V gene sequence: CDR1 MNHEY, CDR2 SVGAGI. The CDR3 is made up of 15 amino acids. The V end lost 6 bases, the J end lost 4 bases, and 18 bases lay between the germline ends. Study-wide findings and caveats: Highly shared sequence variants in one cluster were likely a sequencing artifact. Accurate prediction of most subjects' HLA-A and HLA-B alleles from TCR beta sequences was reported.

In regard to this clone: No antigen is known for it.

Primers for the PCR totalled 60 Vbeta and 13 Jbeta. TCRdb's copy holds only in-frame clones and misses some; the assay was immunoSEQ multiplex PCR. The repertoire includes around 100,000 clones, 50% to 65% of them detected once, and 3.8% sits in the top ten. The sequence was collected from a man aged 30 to 45 in good health and CMV-seropositive. The chain links TRBV6-5 to TRBJ1-1; D possibly corresponds to TRBD1 (5 bases). The material sequenced was PBMCs. As DNA, the CDR3 is TGTGCCAGCAGCCCGACAGACCGGAGGGGCACTGAAGCTTTCTTT. It encodes CASSPTDRRGTEAFF.